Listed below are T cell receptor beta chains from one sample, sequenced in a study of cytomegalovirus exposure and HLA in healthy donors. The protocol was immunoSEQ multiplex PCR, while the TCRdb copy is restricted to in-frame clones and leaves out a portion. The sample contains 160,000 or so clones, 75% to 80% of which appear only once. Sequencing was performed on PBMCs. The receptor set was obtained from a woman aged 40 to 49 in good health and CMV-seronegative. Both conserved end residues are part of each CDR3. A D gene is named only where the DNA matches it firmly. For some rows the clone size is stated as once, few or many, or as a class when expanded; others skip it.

TGTGCCAGCAGTAGCCGACAGGGCTATGGCTACACCTTC CASSSRQGYGYTF TRBJ1-2 . TRBV6-5 TRBD1
TGTGCCAGCAGCTTTGGTTCAGCGACTGAATATGGCTACACCTTC CASSFGSATEYGYTF TRBJ1-2 . TRBV7-9 .
TGCGCCAGCAGCTTGGGGGGGGGTCCACTTTCCTACGAGCAGTACTTC CASSLGGGPLSYEQYF TRBJ2-7 . TRBV5-1 TRBD2
TGTGCCAGCAGCTCTAGGACTAGGGCCAACAATGAGCAGTTCTTC CASSSRTRANNEQFF TRBJ2-1 . TRBV11-2 TRBD2
TGCGCCAGCAGCTGGCGGAAGAACACCGGGGAGCTGTTTTTT CASSWRKNTGELFF TRBJ2-2 . TRBV5-1 .
TGCGCCAGCAGCTTGGACGGGGGGTCGGGGGAAAAACTGTTTTTT CASSLDGGSGEKLFF TRBJ1-4 . TRBV5-1 .
TGTGCCAGTAGTATAGAACTAGGCACAGATACGCAGTATTTT CASSIELGTDTQYF TRBJ2-3 few TRBV19 .
TGTGCCAGCAGTTACTCGTCAGCAGGAGGCTACACCTTC CASSYSSAGGYTF TRBJ1-2 . TRBV6-5 .
TGTGCCAGCAGCCCCTCCGTCGCAGGGCTGGATTCACCCCTCCACTTT CASSPSVAGLDSPLHF TRBJ1-6 . TRBV4-2 .
TGTGCCAGCACTCCGGGGAACTCGGCTAACTATGGCTACACCTTC CASTPGNSANYGYTF TRBJ1-2 . TRBV28 .
TGTGCCAGCAGCGTAGGACGAGTCGGCGGGTCACCCCTCCACTTT CASSVGRVGGSPLHF TRBJ1-6 . TRBV9 .
TGTGCCAGCAGTCCAGGGGAAGAGGGCAATCAGCCCCAGCATTTT CASSPGEEGNQPQHF TRBJ1-5 many TRBV27 .
TGTGCCATCAGTGCGGTCCACGCTAGCACAGATACGCAGTATTTT CAISAVHASTDTQYF TRBJ2-3 . TRBV10-3 .
TGTGCCAGCAGCTTAGGAATTACGGGCGGGGGGTACCAAGAGACCCAGTACTTC CASSLGITGGGYQETQYF TRBJ2-5 . TRBV7-2 TRBD2
TGTGCCAGCAGTTTAGAGTGGTCCTATAATTCACCCCTCCACTTT CASSLEWSYNSPLHF TRBJ1-6 . TRBV27 .
TGCGCCAGCAGCTTGGCGGTGCGTAATGAGCAGTTCTTC CASSLAVRNEQFF TRBJ2-1 . TRBV5-1 .
TGTGCCAGTAGTCCCGGGGGACTCATTGAAAAACTGTTTTTT CASSPGGLIEKLFF TRBJ1-4 . TRBV19 .
TGCGCCAGCAGCTTCGACAGGGTTAGGGATACGCAGTATTTT CASSFDRVRDTQYF TRBJ2-3 . TRBV5-1 TRBD1
TGTGCCAGCAGTGAACGTGGACTAGCGGGCGACACAGATACGCAGTATTTT CASSERGLAGDTDTQYF TRBJ2-3 . TRBV6-4 TRBD2
TGTGCCAGCAGGGACCCGCCACAGGGAACCACTGAAGCTTTCTTT CASRDPPQGTTEAFF TRBJ1-1 . TRBV27 .
TGTGCCAGTAGTATTTCGTCAGGGGGCGACTCCTACGAGCAGTACTTC CASSISSGGDSYEQYF TRBJ2-7 few TRBV19 TRBD1
TGTGCCAGCAGTGAGAGACTACTTGAGCGCGCCTTC CASSERLLERAF TRBJ2-7 . TRBV2 .
TGTGCCAGTACCGCGGACAGGGGGCCCACTGAAGCTTTCTTT CASTADRGPTEAFF TRBJ1-1 few TRBV19 TRBD1
TGTGCCAGCACTCGTACCGCCGGGACAGGGAACGAAAAACTGTTTTTT CASTRTAGTGNEKLFF TRBJ1-4 . TRBV5-8 TRBD1
TGTGCCAGTAGTATAACCGGAGGATTCAATCAGCCCCAGCATTTT CASSITGGFNQPQHF TRBJ1-5 . TRBV19 .
TGTGCCAGCAGCCCGCAATTTATGGCTAGCGGGGGGACCGGGGAGCTGTTTTTT CASSPQFMASGGTGELFF TRBJ2-2 . TRBV5-4 TRBD2
TGCGCCAGCAGCCTCCCCGATCGAGCGGGGGGGCAAGAGACCCAGTACTTC CASSLPDRAGGQETQYF TRBJ2-5 . TRBV5-1 TRBD2
TGTGCCAGCAGCTTAGGGCTAGCGGGGGTCGTCTACAATGAGCAGTTCTTC CASSLGLAGVVYNEQFF TRBJ2-1 . TRBV7-8 TRBD2
TGTGCCAGCAGCGTATCCGGTCGAGACACTGAAGCTTTCTTT CASSVSGRDTEAFF TRBJ1-1 once TRBV9 .
TGTGCCAGCAGACGGGACAGACGCACTGAAGCTTTCTTT CASRRDRRTEAFF TRBJ1-1 . TRBV5-5 TRBD1
TGTGCCAGCAGTACCGAGCGGGGGGGCAGACTAGAGACCCAGTACTTC CASSTERGGRLETQYF TRBJ2-5 . TRBV9 TRBD2
TGTGCCAGCAGTGAGGGACAGGGGGGAACTGAAGCTTTCTTT CASSEGQGGTEAFF TRBJ1-1 few TRBV6-1 TRBD1
TGCGCCAGCAGCCTGGGCGGGGCTGGAAACACTGAAGCTTTCTTT CASSLGGAGNTEAFF TRBJ1-1 . TRBV5-1 .
TGCACCAGCAGCTTGGAACAGATTAACACTGAAGCTTTCTTT CTSSLEQINTEAFF TRBJ1-1 . TRBV5-1 .
TGTGCCAGCAGCCCCCGGGAGACCCAGTACTTC CASSPRETQYF TRBJ2-5 . TRBV7-8 .
TGTGCCAGCTCGCCATTATCGGGACAGGGGAAAGAGACCCAGTACTTC CASSPLSGQGKETQYF TRBJ2-5 . TRBV18 TRBD1
TGTGCCAGCAGCTTGGCGGGGGGGCGTGATACGCAGTATTTT CASSLAGGRDTQYF TRBJ2-3 . TRBV5-4 TRBD2
TGTGCCAGCAGCTTCGAGGGCAGATCCTACGAGCAGTACTTC CASSFEGRSYEQYF TRBJ2-7 . TRBV7-9 .
TGTGCCAGTAGTGGCAGGACAGGGAATTCACCCCTCCACTTT CASSGRTGNSPLHF TRBJ1-6 . TRBV19 TRBD1
TGTGCCTCCGGGAAGAACACTGAAGCTTTCTTT CASGKNTEAFF TRBJ1-1 . TRBV10-3 .
TGTGCCAGCAGTGGCAGACAGGGGCAGGACTATGGCTACACCTTC CASSGRQGQDYGYTF TRBJ1-2 . TRBV25-1 TRBD1
TGCAGCGCCGGGGACAGACCCTACGAGCAGTACTTC CSAGDRPYEQYF TRBJ2-7 . TRBV29-1 TRBD1
TGTGCCAGCACCCAACAGGGCGGAGGCGGCTACACCTTC CASTQQGGGGYTF TRBJ1-2 . TRBV7-2 .
TGTGCCAGTACCTATTCCAGGGACATACCTGGCTACACCTTC CASTYSRDIPGYTF TRBJ1-2 . TRBV2 .
TGTGCCAGTAGCCCAGGGATTACCCCCGCTAATTCACCCCTCCACTTT CASSPGITPANSPLHF TRBJ1-6 . TRBV19 .
TGTGCCAGTAGGACAGCAAGCACAGATACGCAGTATTTT CASRTASTDTQYF TRBJ2-3 once TRBV19 .
TGTGCCAGCAGTGACGGACAGGGACTGGGGAGGACTGAAGCTTTCTTT CASSDGQGLGRTEAFF TRBJ1-1 . TRBV2 TRBD1
TGTGCCAGCAGTCAGGGGGCGCGAGGCTACACCTTC CASSQGARGYTF TRBJ1-2 . TRBV28 TRBD1
TGTGCCAGTAGTAGGGACAGGGGCTATGGCTACACCTTC CASSRDRGYGYTF TRBJ1-2 . TRBV19 TRBD1
TGCGCCAGCAGCTTTGGACAGGGGGAGAACACTGAAGCTTTCTTT CASSFGQGENTEAFF TRBJ1-1 . TRBV5-1 TRBD1
TGTGCCAGTAGTCTTCACCGGGACTACCCCTACGAGCAGTACTTC CASSLHRDYPYEQYF TRBJ2-7 once TRBV19 TRBD2
TGTGCCAGCAGCTTACACCCCCGGGACAGGGAAGGTCAGCCCCAGCATTTT CASSLHPRDREGQPQHF TRBJ1-5 once TRBV7-8 TRBD1
TGCGCCAGCAGCTTCGGGACAGGCTACGAGCAGTACTTC CASSFGTGYEQYF TRBJ2-7 . TRBV5-1 TRBD1